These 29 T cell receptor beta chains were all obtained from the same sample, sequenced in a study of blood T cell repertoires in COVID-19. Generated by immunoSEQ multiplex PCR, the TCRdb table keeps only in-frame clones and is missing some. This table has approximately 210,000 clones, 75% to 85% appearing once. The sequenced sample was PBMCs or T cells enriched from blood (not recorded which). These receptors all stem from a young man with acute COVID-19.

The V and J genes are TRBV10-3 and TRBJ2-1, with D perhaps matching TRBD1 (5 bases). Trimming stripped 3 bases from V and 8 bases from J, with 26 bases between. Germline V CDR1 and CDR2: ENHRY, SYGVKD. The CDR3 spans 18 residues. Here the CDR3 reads CAISDLGERLSFSYEQFF. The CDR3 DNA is TGTGCCATCAGTGATTTAGGGGAAAGACTGTCGTTTTCTTATGAGCAGTTCTTC.

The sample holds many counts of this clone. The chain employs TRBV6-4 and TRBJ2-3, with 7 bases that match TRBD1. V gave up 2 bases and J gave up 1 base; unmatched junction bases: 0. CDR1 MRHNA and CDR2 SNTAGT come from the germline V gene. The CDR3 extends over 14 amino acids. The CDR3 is CASSDGQGTDTQYF. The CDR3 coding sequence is TGTGCCAGCAGTGACGGACAGGGCACAGATACGCAGTATTTT.

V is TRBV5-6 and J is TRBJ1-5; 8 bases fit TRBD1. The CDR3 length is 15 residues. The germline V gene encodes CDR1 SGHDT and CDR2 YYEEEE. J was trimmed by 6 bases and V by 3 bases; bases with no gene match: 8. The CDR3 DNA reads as TGTGCCAGCAGCTACACTTCAGGGGGCGGTCAGCCCCAGCATTTT. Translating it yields CASSYTSGGGQPQHF.

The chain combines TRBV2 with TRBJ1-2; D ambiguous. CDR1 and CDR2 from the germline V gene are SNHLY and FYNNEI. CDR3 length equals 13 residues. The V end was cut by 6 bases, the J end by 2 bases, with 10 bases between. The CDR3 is CASSRDLNYGYTF. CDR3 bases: TGTGCCAGCAGCCGGGATTTAAACTATGGCTACACCTTC. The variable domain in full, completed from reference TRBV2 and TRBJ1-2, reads EPEVTQTPSHQVTQMGQEVILRCVPISNHLYFYWYRQILGQKVEFLVSFYNNEISEKSEIFDDQFSVERPDGSNFTLKIRSTKLEDSAMYFCASSRDLNYGYTFGSGTRLTVV.

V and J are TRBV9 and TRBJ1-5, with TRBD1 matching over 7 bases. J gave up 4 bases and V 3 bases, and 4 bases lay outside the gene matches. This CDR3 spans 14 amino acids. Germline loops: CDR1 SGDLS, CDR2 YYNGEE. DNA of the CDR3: TGTGCCAGCAGCGAGGGGACAGCTAATCAGCCCCAGCATTTT. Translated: CASSEGTANQPQHF.

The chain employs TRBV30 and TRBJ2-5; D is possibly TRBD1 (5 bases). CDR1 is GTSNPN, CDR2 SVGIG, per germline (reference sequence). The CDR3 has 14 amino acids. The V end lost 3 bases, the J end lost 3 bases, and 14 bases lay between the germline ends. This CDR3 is CAWRPGLPKETQYF. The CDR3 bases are TGTGCCTGGAGGCCAGGGTTGCCAAAAGAGACCCAGTACTTC.

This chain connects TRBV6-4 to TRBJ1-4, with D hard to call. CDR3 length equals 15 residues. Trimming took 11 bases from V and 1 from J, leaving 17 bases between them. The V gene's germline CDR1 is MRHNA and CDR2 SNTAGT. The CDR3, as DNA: TGTGCCTCCGCCCCCTCTCCGGTAACTAATGAAAAACTGTTTTTT. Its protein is CASAPSPVTNEKLFF.

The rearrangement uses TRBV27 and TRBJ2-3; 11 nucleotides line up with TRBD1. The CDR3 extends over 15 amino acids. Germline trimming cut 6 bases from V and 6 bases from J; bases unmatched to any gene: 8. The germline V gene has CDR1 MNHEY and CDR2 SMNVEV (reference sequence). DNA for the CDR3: TGTGCCAGCAGAACGGACAGGGGGCAGTTGGATACGCAGTATTTT. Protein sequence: CASRTDRGQLDTQYF.

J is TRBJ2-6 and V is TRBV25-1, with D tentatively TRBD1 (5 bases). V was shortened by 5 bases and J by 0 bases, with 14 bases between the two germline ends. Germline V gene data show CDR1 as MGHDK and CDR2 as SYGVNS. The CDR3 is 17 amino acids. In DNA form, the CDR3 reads TGTGCCAGCAGTTCCCAGGACACCTACTCTGGGGCCAACGTCCTGACTTTC. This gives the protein CASSSQDTYSGANVLTF.

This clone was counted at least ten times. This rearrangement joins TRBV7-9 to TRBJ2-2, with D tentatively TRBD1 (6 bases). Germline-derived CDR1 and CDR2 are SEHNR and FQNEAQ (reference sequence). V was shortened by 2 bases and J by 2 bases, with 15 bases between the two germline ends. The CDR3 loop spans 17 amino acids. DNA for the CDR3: TGTGCCAGCAGCTTAAGAAGACAGGCGCGAAACACCGGGGAGCTGTTTTTT. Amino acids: CASSLRRQARNTGELFF.

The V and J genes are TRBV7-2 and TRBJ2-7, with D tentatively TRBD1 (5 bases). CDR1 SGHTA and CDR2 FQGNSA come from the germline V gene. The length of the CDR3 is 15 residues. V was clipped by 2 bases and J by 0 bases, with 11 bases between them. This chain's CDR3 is CASSLSGIGSYEQYF. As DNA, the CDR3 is TGTGCCAGCAGCTTATCAGGGATCGGCTCCTACGAGCAGTACTTC.

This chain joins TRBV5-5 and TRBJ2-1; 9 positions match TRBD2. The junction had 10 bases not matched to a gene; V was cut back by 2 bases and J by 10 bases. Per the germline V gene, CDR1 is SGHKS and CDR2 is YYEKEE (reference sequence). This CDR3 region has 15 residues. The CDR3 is CASSFYLGGGGEQFF. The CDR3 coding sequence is TGTGCCAGCAGCTTCTACCTTGGCGGGGGGGGCGAGCAGTTCTTC.

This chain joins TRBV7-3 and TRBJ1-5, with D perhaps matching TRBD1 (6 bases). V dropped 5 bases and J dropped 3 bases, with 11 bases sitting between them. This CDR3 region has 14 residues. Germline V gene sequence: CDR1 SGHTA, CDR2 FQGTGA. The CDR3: CASSLRGLNQPQHF. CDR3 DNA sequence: TGTGCCAGCAGCCTCAGGGGTCTCAATCAGCCCCAGCATTTT. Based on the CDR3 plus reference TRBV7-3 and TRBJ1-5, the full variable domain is GAGVSQTPSNKVTEKGKYVELRCDPISGHTALYWYRQSLGQGPEFLIYFQGTGAADDSGLPNDRFFAVRPEGSVSTLKIQRTERGDSAVYLCASSLRGLNQPQHFGDGTRLSIL.

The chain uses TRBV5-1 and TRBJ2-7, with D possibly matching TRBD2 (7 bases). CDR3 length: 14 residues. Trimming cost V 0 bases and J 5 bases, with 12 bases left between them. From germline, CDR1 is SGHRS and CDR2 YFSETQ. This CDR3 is CASSLAGGGHEQYF. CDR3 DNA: TGCGCCAGCAGCTTGGCCGGCGGGGGCCACGAGCAGTACTTC.

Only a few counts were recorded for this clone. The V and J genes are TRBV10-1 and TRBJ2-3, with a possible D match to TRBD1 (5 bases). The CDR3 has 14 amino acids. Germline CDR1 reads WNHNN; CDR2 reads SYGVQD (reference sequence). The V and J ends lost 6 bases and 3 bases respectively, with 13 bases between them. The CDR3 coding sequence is TGCGCCAGCAGCCCCATTGGGGCTACAGATACGCAGTATTTT. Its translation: CASSPIGATDTQYF.

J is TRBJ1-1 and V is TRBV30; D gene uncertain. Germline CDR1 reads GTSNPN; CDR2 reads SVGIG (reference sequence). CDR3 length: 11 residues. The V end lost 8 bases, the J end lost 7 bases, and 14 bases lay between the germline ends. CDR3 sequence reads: CAIGVNGEAFF. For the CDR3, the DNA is TGTGCCATCGGGGTCAATGGTGAAGCTTTCTTT. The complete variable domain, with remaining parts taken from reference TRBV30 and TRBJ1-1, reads SQTIHQWPATLVQPVGSPLSLECTVEGTSNPNLYWYRQAAGRGLQLLFYSVGIGQISSEVPQNLSASRPQDRQFILSSKKLLLSDSGFYLCAIGVNGEAFFGQGTRLTVV.

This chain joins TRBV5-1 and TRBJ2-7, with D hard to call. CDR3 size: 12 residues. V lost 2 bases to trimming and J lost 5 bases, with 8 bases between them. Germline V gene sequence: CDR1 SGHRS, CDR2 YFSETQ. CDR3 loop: CASSFDNNEQYF. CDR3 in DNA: TGCGCCAGCAGCTTTGACAACAACGAGCAGTACTTC.

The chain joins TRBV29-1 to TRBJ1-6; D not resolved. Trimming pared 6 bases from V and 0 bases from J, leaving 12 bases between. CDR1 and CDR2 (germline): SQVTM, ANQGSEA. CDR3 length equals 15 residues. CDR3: CSVAGDSSYNSPLHF. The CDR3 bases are TGCAGCGTCGCCGGGGATAGCTCCTATAATTCACCCCTCCACTTT.

In DNA form, the CDR3 reads TGTGCCAGTAGTATAGGGGGGACACTTAATTCACCCCTCCACTTT. This encodes CASSIGGTLNSPLHF. The chain couples TRBV19 to TRBJ1-6; weak D call: TRBD1 (6 bases). The germline CDR1 and CDR2 sequences are LNHDA and SQIVND (reference sequence). V was clipped by 1 base and J by 6 bases, with 10 bases between them. The CDR3 runs 15 residues.

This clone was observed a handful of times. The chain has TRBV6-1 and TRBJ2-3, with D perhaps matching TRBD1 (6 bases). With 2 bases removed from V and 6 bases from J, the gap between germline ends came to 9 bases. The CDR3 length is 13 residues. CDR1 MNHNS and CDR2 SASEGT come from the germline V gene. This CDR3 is CASSEIRGDTQYF. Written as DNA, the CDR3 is TGTGCCAGCAGTGAAATCAGGGGTGATACGCAGTATTTT.

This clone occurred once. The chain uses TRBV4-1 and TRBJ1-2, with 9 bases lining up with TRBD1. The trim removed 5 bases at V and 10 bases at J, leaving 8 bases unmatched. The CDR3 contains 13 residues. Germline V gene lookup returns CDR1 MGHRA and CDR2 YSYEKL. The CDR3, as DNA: TGCGCCAGCAGCATAACAGGGGGCATAGACTACACCTTC. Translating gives CASSITGGIDYTF.

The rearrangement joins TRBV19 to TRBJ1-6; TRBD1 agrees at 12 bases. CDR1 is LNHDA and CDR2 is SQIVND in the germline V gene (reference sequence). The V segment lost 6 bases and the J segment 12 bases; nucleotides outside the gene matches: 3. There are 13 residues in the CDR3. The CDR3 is CASRGQGARPLHF. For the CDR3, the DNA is TGTGCCAGTAGGGGACAGGGGGCGAGACCCCTCCACTTT.

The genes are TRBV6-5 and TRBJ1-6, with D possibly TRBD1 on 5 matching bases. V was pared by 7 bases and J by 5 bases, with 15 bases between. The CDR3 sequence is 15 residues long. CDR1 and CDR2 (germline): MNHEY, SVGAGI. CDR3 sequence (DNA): TGTGCCAGCACCCATCGGGTGACAGATAATTCACCCCTCCACTTT. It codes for CASTHRVTDNSPLHF.

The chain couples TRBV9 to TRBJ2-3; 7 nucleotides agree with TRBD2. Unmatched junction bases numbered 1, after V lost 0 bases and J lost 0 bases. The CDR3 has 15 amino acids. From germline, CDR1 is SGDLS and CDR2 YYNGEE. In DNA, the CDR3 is TGTGCCAGCAGCGTAGCGGGGGGAAGCACAGATACGCAGTATTTT. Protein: CASSVAGGSTDTQYF.

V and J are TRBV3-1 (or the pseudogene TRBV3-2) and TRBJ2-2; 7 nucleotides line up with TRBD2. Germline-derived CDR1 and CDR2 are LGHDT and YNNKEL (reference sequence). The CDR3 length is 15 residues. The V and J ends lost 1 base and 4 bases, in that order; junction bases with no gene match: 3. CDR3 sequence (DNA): TGTGCCAGCAGCCAAGCAGGGAGGGGCACCGGGGAGCTGTTTTTT. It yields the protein CASSQAGRGTGELFF.

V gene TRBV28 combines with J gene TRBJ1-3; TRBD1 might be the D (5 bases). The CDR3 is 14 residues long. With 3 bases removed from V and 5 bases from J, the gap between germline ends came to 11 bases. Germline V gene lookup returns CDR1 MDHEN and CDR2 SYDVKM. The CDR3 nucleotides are TGTGCCAGCAGTTTTGACAGTAAAAGAAACACCATATATTTT. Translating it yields CASSFDSKRNTIYF.

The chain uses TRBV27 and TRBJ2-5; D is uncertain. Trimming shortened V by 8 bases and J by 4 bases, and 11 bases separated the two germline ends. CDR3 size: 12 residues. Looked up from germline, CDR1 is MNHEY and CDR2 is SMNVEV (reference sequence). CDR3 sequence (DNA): TGTGCCAGCTGGAGTGGCGGAGAGACCCAGTACTTC. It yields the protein CASWSGGETQYF.

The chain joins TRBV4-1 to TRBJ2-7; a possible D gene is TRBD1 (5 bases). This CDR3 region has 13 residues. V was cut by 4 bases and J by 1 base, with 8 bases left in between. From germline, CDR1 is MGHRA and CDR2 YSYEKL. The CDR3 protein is CASSLRQSYEQYF. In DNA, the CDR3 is TGCGCCAGCAGCCTAAGACAGTCCTACGAGCAGTACTTC.

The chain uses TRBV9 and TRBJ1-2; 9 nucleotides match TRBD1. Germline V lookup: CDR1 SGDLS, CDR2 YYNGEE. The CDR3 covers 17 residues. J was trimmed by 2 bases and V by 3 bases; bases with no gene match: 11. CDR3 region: CASSEPGQGTINYGYTF. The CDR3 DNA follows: TGTGCCAGCAGCGAGCCGGGACAGGGAACTATAAACTATGGCTACACCTTC.